This T cell receptor beta chain was recorded in a study of siplizumab effects on memory and regulatory T cells. A remark on this clone: Other DNA variants within this sample encode the same CDR3.

Per sample, 95,000 to 100,000 TCR templates were assayed. TCRdb's copy holds only in-frame clones and misses some; the assay was immunoSEQ multiplex PCR. The table includes roughly 60,000 clones, around 96% detected once. Trimming left V 3 bases short and J 0 bases short, with 6 bases between. The CDR3 consists of 14 residues. Germline V lookup: CDR1 MNHEY, CDR2 SMNVEV (reference sequence). The specimen sequenced was naive CD8+ T cells sorted from blood. The source of this sequence is a human donor in good health. J is TRBJ1-5 and V is TRBV27; D gene ambiguous. In nucleotides, the CDR3 is TGTGCCAGCAGTTTGGGGTATAGCAATCAGCCCCAGCATTTT. It yields the protein CASSLGYSNQPQHF.